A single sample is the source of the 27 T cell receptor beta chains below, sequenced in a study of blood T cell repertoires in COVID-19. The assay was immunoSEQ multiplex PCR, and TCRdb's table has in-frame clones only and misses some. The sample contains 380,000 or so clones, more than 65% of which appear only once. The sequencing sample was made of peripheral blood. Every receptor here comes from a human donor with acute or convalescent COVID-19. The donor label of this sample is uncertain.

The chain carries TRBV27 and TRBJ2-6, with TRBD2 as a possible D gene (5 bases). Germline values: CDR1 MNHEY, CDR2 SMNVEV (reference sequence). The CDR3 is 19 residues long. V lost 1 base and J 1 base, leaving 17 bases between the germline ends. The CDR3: CASSLFPPGGQSGANVLTF. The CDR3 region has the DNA TGTGCCAGCAGTTTATTCCCCCCCGGCGGGCAATCTGGGGCCAACGTCCTGACTTTC.

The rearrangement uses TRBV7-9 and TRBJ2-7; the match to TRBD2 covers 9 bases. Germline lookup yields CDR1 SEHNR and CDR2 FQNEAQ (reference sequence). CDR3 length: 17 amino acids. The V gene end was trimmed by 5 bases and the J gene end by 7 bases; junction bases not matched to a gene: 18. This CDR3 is CASSPRVSGSGGREQYF. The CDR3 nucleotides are TGTGCCAGCAGCCCCCGTGTTAGCGGGAGCGGGGGTCGAGAGCAGTACTTC.

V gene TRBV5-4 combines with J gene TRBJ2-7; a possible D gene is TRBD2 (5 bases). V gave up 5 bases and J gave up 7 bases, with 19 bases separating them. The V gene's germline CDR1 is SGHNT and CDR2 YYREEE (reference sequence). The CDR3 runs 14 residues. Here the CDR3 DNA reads TGTGCCAGCAGTTCCCGGACCGGGGTGGGTGAGCAGTACTTC. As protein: CASSSRTGVGEQYF.

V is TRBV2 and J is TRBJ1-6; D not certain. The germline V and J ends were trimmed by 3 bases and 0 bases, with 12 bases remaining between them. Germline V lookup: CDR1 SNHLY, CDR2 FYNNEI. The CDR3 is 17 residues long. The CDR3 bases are TGTGCCAGCAGTGATCGGAGCATGAGCTCCTATAATTCACCCCTCCACTTT. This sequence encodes CASSDRSMSSYNSPLHF.

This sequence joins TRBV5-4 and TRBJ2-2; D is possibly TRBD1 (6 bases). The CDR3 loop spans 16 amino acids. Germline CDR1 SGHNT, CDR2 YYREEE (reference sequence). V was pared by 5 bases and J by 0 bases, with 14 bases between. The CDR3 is CASRPGTSPNTGELFF. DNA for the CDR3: TGTGCCAGCAGGCCCGGGACATCGCCGAACACCGGGGAGCTGTTTTTT.

The CDR3, as DNA: TGTGCCACCAGCAGAGATGGTACAGTCAGCAATGAAAAACTGTTTTTT. It encodes CATSRDGTVSNEKLFF. This chain joins TRBV15 and TRBJ1-4, with no clear D. The ends were cut back, 0 bases at V and 5 bases at J, with 13 bases in the middle. CDR1 is LNHNV, CDR2 YYDKDF, per germline (reference sequence). The length of the CDR3 is 16 residues.

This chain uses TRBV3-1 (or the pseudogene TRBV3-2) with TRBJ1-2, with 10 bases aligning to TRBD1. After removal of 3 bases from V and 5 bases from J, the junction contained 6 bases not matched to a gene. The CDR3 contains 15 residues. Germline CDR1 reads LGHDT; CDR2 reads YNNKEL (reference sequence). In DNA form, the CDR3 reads TGTGCCAGCAGCCACAACCCGGGACAGGGGTATGGCTACACCTTC. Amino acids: CASSHNPGQGYGYTF.

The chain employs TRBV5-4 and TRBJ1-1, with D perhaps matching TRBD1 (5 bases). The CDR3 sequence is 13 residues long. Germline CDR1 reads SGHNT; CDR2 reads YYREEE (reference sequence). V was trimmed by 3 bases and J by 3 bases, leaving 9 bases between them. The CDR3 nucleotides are TGTGCCAGCAGCTCTCCGGGGGACACTGAAGCTTTCTTT. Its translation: CASSSPGDTEAFF.

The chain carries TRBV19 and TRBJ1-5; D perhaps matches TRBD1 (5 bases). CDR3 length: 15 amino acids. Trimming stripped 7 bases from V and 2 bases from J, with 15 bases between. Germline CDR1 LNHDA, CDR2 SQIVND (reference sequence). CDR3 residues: CASTTGGMGNQPQHF. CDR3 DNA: TGTGCCAGTACCACCGGGGGGATGGGCAATCAGCCCCAGCATTTT.

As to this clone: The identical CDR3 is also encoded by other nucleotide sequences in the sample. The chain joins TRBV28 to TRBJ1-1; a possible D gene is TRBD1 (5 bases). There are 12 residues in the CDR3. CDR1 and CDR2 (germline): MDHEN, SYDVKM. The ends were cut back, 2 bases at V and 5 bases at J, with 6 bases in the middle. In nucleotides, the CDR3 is TGTGCCAGCAGTTTACGGGGGACTGAAGCTTTCTTT. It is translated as CASSLRGTEAFF.

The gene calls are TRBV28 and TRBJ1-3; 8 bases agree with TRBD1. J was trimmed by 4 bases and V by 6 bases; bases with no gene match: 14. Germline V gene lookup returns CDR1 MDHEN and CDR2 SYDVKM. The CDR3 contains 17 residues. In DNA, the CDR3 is TGTGCCAGCAGCCCTACTCCTGGACAGGGTGCAGGAAACACCATATATTTT. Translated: CASSPTPGQGAGNTIYF.

CDR3 nucleotides: TGTGCCAGCAGCCCCCAGCGGACGGTGAACACTGAAGCTTTCTTT. Translation gives CASSPQRTVNTEAFF. V usage is TRBV3-1 (or the pseudogene TRBV3-2) and J usage is TRBJ1-1; D is uncertain. This CDR3 region has 15 residues. V shed 4 bases and J shed 0 bases, with 12 bases lying between them. Per germline, CDR1 LGHDT and CDR2 YNNKEL (reference sequence).

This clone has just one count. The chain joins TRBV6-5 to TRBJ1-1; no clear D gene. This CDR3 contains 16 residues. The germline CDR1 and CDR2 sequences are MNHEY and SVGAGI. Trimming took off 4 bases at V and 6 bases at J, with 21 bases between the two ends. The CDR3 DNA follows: TGTGCCAGCAGTTCGACCTGGGCACCGGTATTGGCTGAAGCTTTCTTT. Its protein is CASSSTWAPVLAEAFF.

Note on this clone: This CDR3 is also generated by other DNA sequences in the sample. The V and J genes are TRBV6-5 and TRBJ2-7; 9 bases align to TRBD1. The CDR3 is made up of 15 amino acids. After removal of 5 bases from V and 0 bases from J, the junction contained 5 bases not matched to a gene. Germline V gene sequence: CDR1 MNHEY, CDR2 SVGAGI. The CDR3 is CASSPGTGSSYEQYF. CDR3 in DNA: TGTGCCAGCAGTCCCGGGACAGGGAGCTCCTACGAGCAGTACTTC.

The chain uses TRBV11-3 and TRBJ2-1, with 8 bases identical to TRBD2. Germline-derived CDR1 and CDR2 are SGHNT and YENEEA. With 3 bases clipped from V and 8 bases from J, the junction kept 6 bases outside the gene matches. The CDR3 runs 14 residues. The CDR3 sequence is CASSFGGAMDEQFF. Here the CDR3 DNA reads TGTGCCAGCAGCTTCGGGGGGGCTATGGATGAGCAGTTCTTC.

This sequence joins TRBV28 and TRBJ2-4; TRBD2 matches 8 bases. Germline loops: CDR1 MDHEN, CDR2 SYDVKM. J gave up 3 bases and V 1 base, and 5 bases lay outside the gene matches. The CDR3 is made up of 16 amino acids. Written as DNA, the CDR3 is TGTGCCAGCAGTTTATTTCGGGGGGGTTTCAAAAACATTCAGTACTTC. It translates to CASSLFRGGFKNIQYF.

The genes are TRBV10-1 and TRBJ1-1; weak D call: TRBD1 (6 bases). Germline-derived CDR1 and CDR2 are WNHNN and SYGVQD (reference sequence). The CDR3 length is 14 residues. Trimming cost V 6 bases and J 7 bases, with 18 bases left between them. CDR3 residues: CASRVNRVGGEAFF. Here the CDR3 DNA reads TGCGCCAGCAGGGTGAACAGGGTTGGTGGTGAAGCTTTCTTT.

The CDR3 DNA sequence: TGTGCCAGCAGCCAAGATCCGGCGGTCGGAGTTACCGGGGAGCTGTTTTTT. It translates to CASSQDPAVGVTGELFF. The V and J genes are TRBV4-2 and TRBJ2-2; no firm D call. The CDR3 has 17 amino acids. Germline-derived CDR1 and CDR2 are LGHNA and YNFKEQ. V lost 0 bases to trimming and J lost 5 bases, with 16 bases between them.

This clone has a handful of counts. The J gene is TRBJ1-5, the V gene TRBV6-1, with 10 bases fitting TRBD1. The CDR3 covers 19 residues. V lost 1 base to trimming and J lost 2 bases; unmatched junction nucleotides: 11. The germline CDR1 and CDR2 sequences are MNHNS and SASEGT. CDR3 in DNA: TGTGCCAGCAGTGAAGGATTGGACAGGGGGTCTAGGCGCAATCAGCCCCAGCATTTT. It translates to CASSEGLDRGSRRNQPQHF.

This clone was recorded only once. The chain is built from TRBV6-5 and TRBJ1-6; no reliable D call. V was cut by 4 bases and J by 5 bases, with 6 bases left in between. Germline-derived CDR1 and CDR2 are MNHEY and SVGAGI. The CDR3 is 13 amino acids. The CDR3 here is CASSLENNSPLHF. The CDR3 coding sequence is TGTGCCAGCAGTTTGGAGAATAATTCACCCCTCCACTTT.

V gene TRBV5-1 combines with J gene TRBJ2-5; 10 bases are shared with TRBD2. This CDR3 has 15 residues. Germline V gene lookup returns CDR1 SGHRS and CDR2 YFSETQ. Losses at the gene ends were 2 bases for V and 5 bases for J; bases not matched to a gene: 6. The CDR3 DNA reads TGCGCCAGCAGCTTACCGGGACTAGCGCGGGAGACCCAGTACTTC. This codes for CASSLPGLARETQYF.

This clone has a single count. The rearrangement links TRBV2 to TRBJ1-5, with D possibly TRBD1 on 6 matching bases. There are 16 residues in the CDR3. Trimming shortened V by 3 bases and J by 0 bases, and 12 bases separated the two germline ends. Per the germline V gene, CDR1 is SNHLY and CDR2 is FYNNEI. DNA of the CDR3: TGTGCCAGCAGTGACAGGGGTCCTTATAGCAATCAGCCCCAGCATTTT. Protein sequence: CASSDRGPYSNQPQHF.

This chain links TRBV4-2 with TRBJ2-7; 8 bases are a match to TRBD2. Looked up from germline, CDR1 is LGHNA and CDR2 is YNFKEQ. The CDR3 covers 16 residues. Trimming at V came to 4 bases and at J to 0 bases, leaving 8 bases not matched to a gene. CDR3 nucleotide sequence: TGTGCCAGCAGCCCCGTCGGGACTAGGGGCTCCTACGAGCAGTACTTC. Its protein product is CASSPVGTRGSYEQYF.

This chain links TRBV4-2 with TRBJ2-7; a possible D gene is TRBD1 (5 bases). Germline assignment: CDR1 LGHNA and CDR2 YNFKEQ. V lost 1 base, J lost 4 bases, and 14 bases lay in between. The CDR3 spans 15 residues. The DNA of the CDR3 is TGTGCCAGCAGCCAAGGAGGACAAAGCCGTTACGAGCAGTACTTC. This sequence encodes CASSQGGQSRYEQYF.

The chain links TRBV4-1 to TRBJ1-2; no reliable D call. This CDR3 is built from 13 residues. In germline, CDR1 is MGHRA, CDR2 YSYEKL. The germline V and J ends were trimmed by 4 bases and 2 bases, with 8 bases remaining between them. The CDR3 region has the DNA TGCGCCAGCAGCCCCACACCGAACTATGGCTACACCTTC. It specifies CASSPTPNYGYTF.

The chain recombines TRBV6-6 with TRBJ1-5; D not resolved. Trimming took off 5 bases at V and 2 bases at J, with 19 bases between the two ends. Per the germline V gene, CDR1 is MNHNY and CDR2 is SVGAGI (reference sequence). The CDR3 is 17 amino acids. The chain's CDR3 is CASSHPRGSAGNQPQHF. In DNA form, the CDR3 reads TGTGCCAGCAGTCACCCGCGGGGTAGCGCGGGCAATCAGCCCCAGCATTTT.

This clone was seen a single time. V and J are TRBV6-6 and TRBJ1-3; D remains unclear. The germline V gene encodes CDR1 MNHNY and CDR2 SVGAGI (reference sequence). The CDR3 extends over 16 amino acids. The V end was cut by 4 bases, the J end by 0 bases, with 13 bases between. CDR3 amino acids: CASSSEKRSSGNTIYF. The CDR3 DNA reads TGTGCCAGCAGTTCGGAGAAACGTAGCTCTGGAAACACCATATATTTT.